These 31 T cell receptor beta chains came from one sample sequenced in a study of blood T cell repertoires in COVID-19. Data came from immunoSEQ multiplex PCR; TCRdb stores just in-frame clones and leaves some out. The table includes about 270,000 clones, 85% to 90% detected once. The specimen sequenced was PBMCs or T cells enriched from blood (not recorded which). The receptors shown here come from a woman younger than 35 who had recovered from COVID-19.

Notes on this clone: At the DNA level, this CDR3 is encoded by other sequences in the same sample as well. DNA of the CDR3: TGTGCCAGTAGTATGGGAGGTGAGCAGTTCTTC. This translates into CASSMGGEQFF. V is TRBV19 and J is TRBJ2-1; perhaps TRBD2 as D (6 bases). Per germline, CDR1 LNHDA and CDR2 SQIVND (reference sequence). The CDR3 runs 11 residues. V was shortened by 3 bases and J by 9 bases, with 6 bases between the two germline ends.

This clone occurred once. The CDR3 sequence is CASSMSPGQDRYEQYF. The CDR3, as DNA: TGTGCCAGTAGTATGTCGCCGGGACAGGATCGATACGAGCAGTACTTC. The chain couples TRBV19 to TRBJ2-7, with 8 bases matching TRBD1. The germline CDR1 and CDR2 sequences are LNHDA and SQIVND (reference sequence). The CDR3 is 16 amino acids. V lost 3 bases and J lost 4; bases outside the gene matches: 11.

This chain links TRBV19 with TRBJ1-2, with a weak D call TRBD1 (6 bases). CDR3 length equals 18 residues. Trimming cost V 6 bases and J 4 bases, with 27 bases left between them. CDR1 and CDR2 from the germline V gene are LNHDA and SQIVND (reference sequence). DNA of the CDR3: TGTGCCAGTAGGGGACAATCGCGGGCCCCGGAACCCTTCTATGGCTACACCTTC. Translated: CASRGQSRAPEPFYGYTF.

The chain combines TRBV21-1 with TRBJ2-7; the listed D gene, TRBD1, was not tested against the DNA. TRBV21-1 is marked as a pseudogene. This CDR3 region has 17 residues. The CDR3: CASSATGTGGDSYEQYF. CDR3 DNA: TGTGCCAGCAGCGCCACCGGGACAGGGGGCGACTCCTACGAGCAGTACTTC.

The CDR3 DNA reads as TGTGCCAGCAGTCAATCTCCAGGGGTGACCCAAGAGACCCAGTACTTC. Its protein is CASSQSPGVTQETQYF. The gene calls are TRBV27 and TRBJ2-5; possible D gene TRBD1, 6 bases. Germline V gene data show CDR1 as MNHEY and CDR2 as SMNVEV (reference sequence). V dropped 5 bases and J dropped 1 base, with 17 bases sitting between them. The CDR3 sequence is 16 residues long.

This clone was counted a single time. This chain joins TRBV7-6 and TRBJ2-2; 9 nucleotides agree with TRBD2. V lost 5 bases to trimming and J lost 5 bases; unmatched junction nucleotides: 12. This CDR3 is 17 amino acids long. Germline V gives CDR1 SGHVS, CDR2 FNYEAQ. CDR3 residues: CASSLPTSAGGTGELFF. In DNA form, the CDR3 reads TGTGCCAGCAGCCTCCCGACTTCGGCGGGGGGGACCGGGGAGCTGTTTTTT.

The rearrangement links TRBV5-4 to TRBJ1-2; maybe TRBD1 (6 bases). The CDR3 length is 16 residues. V was clipped by 4 bases and J by 3 bases, with 19 bases between them. Germline values: CDR1 SGHNT, CDR2 YYREEE (reference sequence). CDR3 residues: CASSPTGGGSYYGYTF. In DNA, the CDR3 is TGTGCCAGCAGCCCCACCGGGGGGGGCTCTTACTATGGCTACACCTTC.

This clone was counted many times. This chain uses TRBV10-1 with TRBJ1-6; 9 bases agree with TRBD1. CDR3 length equals 15 residues. Germline V lookup: CDR1 WNHNN, CDR2 SYGVQD (reference sequence). Germline trimming cut 6 bases from V and 10 bases from J; bases unmatched to any gene: 10. The chain's CDR3 is CASSRGQGKVSPLHF. The CDR3 region has the DNA TGCGCCAGCAGCCGGGGACAGGGAAAAGTGTCACCCCTCCACTTT.

The gene calls are TRBV7-9 and TRBJ2-7, with 11 bases aligning to TRBD1. The germline V gene has CDR1 SEHNR and CDR2 FQNEAQ (reference sequence). The length of the CDR3 is 17 residues. V was pared by 4 bases and J by 0 bases, with 8 bases of the junction left unmatched. In nucleotides, the CDR3 is TGTGCCAGCAGCTCCGGGACAGGGGGACCCGTCTCCTACGAGCAGTACTTC. As protein: CASSSGTGGPVSYEQYF.

This clone has at least ten counts. The gene calls are TRBV5-1 and TRBJ1-2, with 10 bases that match TRBD1. CDR3 length: 13 residues. V lost 3 bases and J lost 9; bases outside the gene matches: 5. Germline V lookup: CDR1 SGHRS, CDR2 YFSETQ. This CDR3 reads CASSSGTGARYTF. The DNA for the CDR3 is TGCGCCAGCAGCTCTGGGACAGGGGCTCGCTACACCTTC.

The chain combines TRBV5-1 with TRBJ2-3, with 12 bases lining up with TRBD2. The CDR3 has 15 amino acids. V shed 1 base, J shed 4 bases, and the junction held 1 base outside the gene matches. Per the germline V gene, CDR1 is SGHRS and CDR2 is YFSETQ. The CDR3 loop is CASSLTSGGSDTQYF. CDR3 DNA sequence: TGCGCCAGCAGCTTGACTAGCGGGGGGTCAGATACGCAGTATTTT.

The chain links TRBV11-2 to TRBJ2-3, with 11 nucleotides matching TRBD2. J was trimmed by 2 bases and V by 3 bases; bases with no gene match: 4. The CDR3 length is 16 residues. Germline CDR1 and CDR2: SGHAT and FQNNGV. The CDR3 loop is CASSLGTSGPTDTQYF. The DNA for the CDR3 is TGTGCCAGCAGCTTGGGGACTAGCGGACCCACAGATACGCAGTATTTT.

The rearrangement joins TRBV15 to TRBJ1-6; D not certain. V was pared by 1 base and J by 6 bases, with 13 bases between. Looked up from germline, CDR1 is LNHNV and CDR2 is YYDKDF (reference sequence). This CDR3 is 16 amino acids long. The DNA of the CDR3 is TGTGCCACCAGCAGAGGGGCCCCTAAACCTAATTCACCCCTCCACTTT. It specifies CATSRGAPKPNSPLHF.

The CDR3 protein is CATSLSLGRDYGYTF. In DNA, the CDR3 is TGTGCCACCTCCCTTAGCCTGGGGAGGGACTATGGCTACACCTTC. The rearrangement links TRBV3-1 (or the pseudogene TRBV3-2) to TRBJ1-2; no clear D gene. Germline-derived CDR1 and CDR2 are LGHDT and YNNKEL (reference sequence). This CDR3 contains 15 residues. Trimming cost V 10 bases and J 3 bases, with 21 bases left between them.

The chain is built from TRBV4-2 and TRBJ2-5; the match to TRBD2 covers 10 bases. The CDR3 runs 17 residues. CDR1 and CDR2 (germline): LGHNA, YNFKEQ. V was clipped by 1 base and J by 4 bases; unmatched bases: 9. The CDR3, as DNA: TGTGCCAGCAGCCAAGCGGGGAGCGGGGGGGCCGCAGAGACCCAGTACTTC. It specifies CASSQAGSGGAAETQYF.

The CDR3 spells CASSSGTGTSPLHF. As DNA, the CDR3 is TGTGCCAGCAGCTCCGGGACAGGGACTTCACCCCTCCACTTT. This rearrangement joins TRBV5-6 to TRBJ1-6, with TRBD1 matching over 9 bases. CDR1 is SGHDT, CDR2 YYEEEE, per germline. This CDR3 region has 14 residues. With 3 bases clipped from V and 9 bases from J, the junction kept 4 bases outside the gene matches. Together with reference TRBV5-6 and TRBJ1-6, the CDR3 gives the full variable domain: DAGVTQSPTHLIKTRGQQVTLRCSPKSGHDTVSWYQQALGQGPQFIFQYYEEEERQRGNFPDRFSGHQFPNYSSELNVNALLLGDSALYLCASSSGTGTSPLHFGNGTRLTVT.

Written as DNA, the CDR3 is TGTGCCAGCAGTTTGACGGGAATTTCTAACTATGGCTACACCTTC. Protein: CASSLTGISNYGYTF. The J gene is TRBJ1-2, the V gene TRBV28; D gene uncertain. CDR1 is MDHEN and CDR2 is SYDVKM in the germline V gene. Trimming removed 3 bases from V and 0 bases from J, with 11 bases in between. The CDR3 has 15 amino acids.

The CDR3 DNA is TGTGCCAGCTCACTAACCCATAGCGGGGATCCCTACGAGCAGTACTTC. Translation gives CASSLTHSGDPYEQYF. The V and J genes are TRBV18 and TRBJ2-7, with 8 bases that match TRBD2. The CDR3 has 16 residues. The germline gives CDR1 KGHSH, CDR2 LQKENI. Losses at the gene ends were 4 bases for V and 2 bases for J; bases not matched to a gene: 10.

The chain has TRBV28 and TRBJ2-3; 7 bases align to TRBD1. V lost 6 bases and J lost 2; bases outside the gene matches: 20. The germline CDR1 and CDR2 sequences are MDHEN and SYDVKM. The CDR3 is made up of 19 amino acids. The CDR3 nucleotides are TGTGCCAGCAGCACTCCGCCCCCCGGGACAGCTCTGAACACAGATACGCAGTATTTT. Translation gives CASSTPPPGTALNTDTQYF. The whole variable domain, filled in from reference TRBV28 and TRBJ2-3, reads DVKVTQSSRYLVKRTGEKVFLECVQDMDHENMFWYRQDPGLGLRLIYFSYDVKMKEKGDIPEGYSVSREKKERFSLILESASTNQTSMYLCASSTPPPGTALNTDTQYFGPGTRLTVL.

The rearrangement joins TRBV2 to TRBJ2-2; D remains unclear. The ends were cut back, 2 bases at V and 2 bases at J, with 6 bases in the middle. Germline values: CDR1 SNHLY, CDR2 FYNNEI. The CDR3 has 14 amino acids. The chain's CDR3 is CASSETVNTGELFF. DNA of the CDR3: TGTGCCAGCAGTGAAACAGTCAACACCGGGGAGCTGTTTTTT. Supplemented by reference TRBV2 and TRBJ2-2, the full variable domain reads EPEVTQTPSHQVTQMGQEVILRCVPISNHLYFYWYRQILGQKVEFLVSFYNNEISEKSEIFDDQFSVERPDGSNFTLKIRSTKLEDSAMYFCASSETVNTGELFFGEGSRLTVL.

This clone was found once. CDR3 sequence (DNA): TGTGCCAGCAGTCCCCTCGCATTGAGGGAGACCCAGTACTTC. This encodes CASSPLALRETQYF. The chain joins TRBV16 to TRBJ2-5; D is ambiguous. CDR3 length: 14 residues. From germline, CDR1 is KGHSY and CDR2 FQNENV. The germline V and J ends were trimmed by 6 bases and 5 bases, with 16 bases remaining between them.

This chain uses TRBV3-1 (or the pseudogene TRBV3-2) with TRBJ1-1; D unclear. Germline CDR1 is LGHDT and CDR2 is YNNKEL (reference sequence). CDR3 length: 12 amino acids. Trimming shortened V by 3 bases and J by 1 base, and 3 bases separated the two germline ends. CDR3 amino acids: CASSHGNTEAFF. The DNA of the CDR3 is TGTGCCAGCAGCCACGGGAACACTGAAGCTTTCTTT.

This chain joins TRBV30 and TRBJ1-5; D remains ambiguous. The germline V gene encodes CDR1 GTSNPN and CDR2 SVGIG (reference sequence). Trimming pared 7 bases from V and 1 base from J, leaving 14 bases between. This CDR3 has 14 residues. The CDR3 nucleotides are TGTGCCTTCCGAGACGGGATAAGCAATCAGCCCCAGCATTTT. Its protein is CAFRDGISNQPQHF.

This rearrangement joins TRBV18 to TRBJ1-3, with a tentative D call TRBD1 (6 bases). The CDR3 is 14 amino acids. From germline, CDR1 is KGHSH and CDR2 LQKENI. The ends were cut back, 2 bases at V and 4 bases at J, with 9 bases in the middle. DNA for the CDR3: TGTGCCAGCTCACCAGGGGGCAAAGGAAACACCATATATTTT. Protein product: CASSPGGKGNTIYF.

The chain uses TRBV15 and TRBJ1-4; D is uncertain. CDR3 length: 16 residues. Trimming stripped 0 bases from V and 6 bases from J, with 14 bases between. Germline V gene sequence: CDR1 LNHNV, CDR2 YYDKDF (reference sequence). This chain's CDR3 is CATSRDIGYGDEKLFF. The CDR3 bases are TGTGCCACCAGCAGAGATATCGGGTACGGGGATGAAAAACTGTTTTTT.

This chain joins TRBV11-2 and TRBJ1-4, with 7 bases lining up with TRBD1. After removal of 3 bases from V and 0 bases from J, the junction contained 10 bases not matched to a gene. The CDR3 is made up of 18 amino acids. Per the germline V gene, CDR1 is SGHAT and CDR2 is FQNNGV. CDR3 sequence (DNA): TGTGCCAGCAGCTTTTATAGACAGGGAGGAGCAACTAATGAAAAACTGTTTTTT. Amino acid sequence: CASSFYRQGGATNEKLFF.

This rearrangement joins TRBV6-5 to TRBJ1-1; TRBD1 aligns across 8 bases. V trimming: 7 bases; J trimming: 6 bases; junction bases outside the gene matches: 7. This CDR3 region has 13 residues. CDR1 and CDR2 (germline): MNHEY, SVGAGI. The CDR3 reads CASKTGDFAEAFF. The CDR3 DNA is TGTGCCAGCAAGACAGGGGATTTTGCTGAAGCTTTCTTT.

The chain joins TRBV2 to TRBJ1-1; D might be TRBD1 (6 bases). The CDR3 covers 14 residues. Trimming shortened V by 6 bases and J by 0 bases, and 11 bases separated the two germline ends. The germline V gene encodes CDR1 SNHLY and CDR2 FYNNEI. CDR3 region: CASREGHMNTEAFF. CDR3 DNA sequence: TGTGCCAGCAGAGAGGGACATATGAACACTGAAGCTTTCTTT.

The chain is built from TRBV24-1 and TRBJ1-1; 7 positions match TRBD1. The germline gives CDR1 KGHDR, CDR2 SFDVKD. The CDR3 has 19 residues. V gave up 3 bases and J gave up 0 bases; unmatched junction bases: 15. CDR3 DNA: TGTGCCACCAGTGATATTTGCCCCGCAGGGGGTATCGTGAACACTGAAGCTTTCTTT. Its protein is CATSDICPAGGIVNTEAFF.

The chain has TRBV10-3 and TRBJ1-5; no clear D. Trimming left V 5 bases short and J 7 bases short, with 18 bases between. CDR3 size: 15 residues. Germline loops: CDR1 ENHRY, CDR2 SYGVKD. The CDR3 DNA reads TGTGCCATCAGTCCGCAGGAGGCTCCGCAACAGCCCCAGCATTTT. Encoded protein: CAISPQEAPQQPQHF.

The V and J genes are TRBV7-9 and TRBJ1-4, with 7 bases matching TRBD1. Germline CDR1 SEHNR, CDR2 FQNEAQ (reference sequence). The CDR3 sequence is 18 residues long. With V trimmed by 3 bases and J by 0 bases, 10 bases remained unmatched. The CDR3: CASSFLPGQRATNEKLFF. Written as DNA, the CDR3 is TGTGCCAGCAGCTTCCTCCCGGGACAGCGTGCAACTAATGAAAAACTGTTTTTT.